A single TCR beta chain is shown here with its context. Assay used: immunoSEQ multiplex PCR; TCRdb lists only in-frame clones, some missing. The sample shows more than 200,000 clones, roughly 88% of them seen only once. V dropped 1 base and J dropped 0 bases, with 25 bases sitting between them. This CDR3 has 20 amino acids. The germline V gene has CDR1 SGHRS and CDR2 YFSETQ. This entry is derived from a study of blood T cell repertoires in COVID-19. At the level of the study: The United States, Italy and Spain were the sources of the acute and convalescent COVID-19 samples. In each case, the material was cDNA or gDNA derived from T cells, B-cell-depleted T cells, or PBMCs.

This TCR was recovered from a woman in her thirties or forties who had recovered from COVID-19. Material for sequencing was peripheral blood. The chain is built from TRBV5-1 and TRBJ2-5, with D perhaps matching TRBD2 (6 bases). The CDR3 sequence: CASSLRQNLRTSRYQETQYF. CDR3 DNA: TGCGCCAGCAGCTTGAGGCAGAATCTACGTACTAGCAGGTACCAAGAGACCCAGTACTTC.